This TCR beta chain was captured in a study of blood T cell repertoires in COVID-19 (dated by TCRdb to about 2020). Context from the whole study: The collaborator samples originated in the United States, Italy and Spain and spanned the acute and convalescent phases of COVID-19. Samples were obtained from the ongoing ImmuneRACE study (first 160 participants) and from 1,000 to 1,500 subjects provided by 6 global collaborators. Where available, HLA class I and class II types were taken from metadata supplied by the sample provider and were not determined by assay-based typing. Sample metadata almost always included a de-identified subject ID, COVID-19 status, age in years and sex. Subjects who had been exposed to COVID-19, were actively infected with it, or had recovered from it provided the deeply sampled blood TCRbeta repertoires that made up the dataset. The repertoires were made available in a free public database intended to serve as a resource for research on the immune response to SARS-CoV-2. The prospective study material was composed of cDNA or gDNA derived from T cells, B-cell-depleted T cells, or PBMCs.

Beyond this particular receptor, the publication reports: The amount of clinical and demographic metadata varied by source and participant and was provided uncurated.

As for this clone: Its antigen has not been determined. Base qualities are not recorded, but no much larger clone differs from it by a single base.

The immunoSEQ Assay, a bias-controlled multiplex PCR, was used to amplify TCRbeta CDR3 regions from genomic DNA. The original pipeline was this. Within the assay, amplification of reference gene primers was used to estimate how many nucleated cells each sample contained. Sequence reads were collapsed and filtered to measure the absolute abundance of every unique TCRbeta CDR3 rearrangement. For each sample, productive Simpson clonality was calculated by taking the square root of Simpson's diversity index across productive rearrangements. This immuneACCESS table, as held by TCRdb, lists in-frame sequences with V and J called but not all clones. Of the missing ones, under half trace to an unresolved V gene in checked studies; the others have no known cause. V, J and clone size reflect that table, while D and trimming were determined from the DNA. The table for this sample lists some 270,000 clones; 89% of them were counted only once. The ten most abundant clones make up roughly 2.2% of the sample.

Collaborating institutions collected whole blood in K2EDTA tubes following their own protocols. For TCRbeta analysis, collaborators shipped samples as frozen whole blood, isolated PBMCs, or DNA extracted from either of those sample types. The CDR3, cysteine through phenylalanine, is 15 amino acids long. Of the read, only the CDR3 DNA is kept; its 45 bases are in frame from base 1. V loses 5 bases at its end and J loses 9 bases; junction bases beyond the gene matches: 6. From the germline V gene, CDR1 is SNHLY and CDR2 is FYNNEI. The sequenced sample consisted of peripheral blood. The source of this sequence is a man in his fifties with acute or convalescent COVID-19. The sequence links TRBV2 to TRBJ2-1; 14 central nucleotides agree with TRBD2. The DNA is TGTGCCAGCAGTTGGACTAGCGGGGGGAATCGTGAGCAGTTCTTC. It is translated as CASSWTSGGNREQFF. The CDR3 plus the reference TRBV2 and TRBJ2-1 genes for the other parts give the full variable domain: EPEVTQTPSHQVTQMGQEVILRCVPISNHLYFYWYRQILGQKVEFLVSFYNNEISEKSEIFDDQFSVERPDGSNFTLKIRSTKLEDSAMYFCASSWTSGGNREQFFGPGTRLTVL.